A single sample is the source of the 29 T cell receptor beta chains below, sequenced in a study of cytomegalovirus exposure and HLA in healthy donors. Both 60 Vbeta primers and 13 Jbeta primers went into the PCR. Here immunoSEQ multiplex PCR was the method, and the copy in TCRdb shows in-frame clones only, minus some. The sample comprises about 210,000 clones, more than 75% of which are singletons, and 6% rests with the top ten. Sequencing was done on a sample of PBMCs. These receptors were taken from a man in his forties in good health and CMV-seropositive.

This CDR3 reads CASTPTGGISTDTQYF. CDR3 coding DNA: TGTGCCAGCACCCCGACGGGGGGGATTAGCACAGATACGCAGTATTTT. V is TRBV5-4 and J is TRBJ2-3; 8 bases map to TRBD2. V trimming: 6 bases; J trimming: 0 bases; junction bases outside the gene matches: 9. Germline V CDR1 and CDR2: SGHNT, YYREEE (reference sequence). The CDR3 contains 16 residues.

The chain has TRBV6-5 and TRBJ2-1, with 11 nucleotides matching TRBD2. Germline loops: CDR1 MNHEY, CDR2 SVGAGI. J lost 5 bases, V lost 7 bases, and 7 bases had no gene match. This CDR3 region has 15 residues. The CDR3 is CASISGTSGNNEQFF. For the CDR3, the DNA is TGTGCCAGCATATCTGGGACTAGCGGTAACAATGAGCAGTTCTTC.

The rearrangement joins TRBV6-1 to TRBJ2-7; D perhaps matches TRBD1 (5 bases). V lost 3 bases and J lost 3, with 27 bases in between. In germline, CDR1 is MNHNS, CDR2 SASEGT. The CDR3 is made up of 19 amino acids. CDR3 nucleotides: TGTGCCAGCAGTGAGCAACACTTCGTGTACAGGACGAAGATCTACGAGCAGTACTTC. Its protein is CASSEQHFVYRTKIYEQYF.

This chain joins TRBV30 and TRBJ2-2; maybe TRBD2 (6 bases). Germline CDR1 is GTSNPN and CDR2 is SVGIG (reference sequence). The CDR3 is made up of 12 amino acids. Trimming removed 3 bases from V and 7 bases from J, with 9 bases in between. The CDR3 reads CAWSRGSGELFF. Here the CDR3 DNA reads TGTGCCTGGAGCCGGGGGAGCGGGGAGCTGTTTTTT.

The V and J genes are TRBV7-3 and TRBJ2-1; 7 nucleotides agree with TRBD2. The trim removed 3 bases at V and 0 bases at J, leaving 2 bases unmatched. CDR3 size: 15 residues. Germline V gene sequence: CDR1 SGHTA, CDR2 FQGTGA. CDR3 nucleotides: TGTGCCAGCAGCTTTGCGGGAGACTCCTACAATGAGCAGTTCTTC. It codes for CASSFAGDSYNEQFF.

The CDR3 sequence is CAWSVGHLKNIQYF. CDR3 sequence (DNA): TGTGCCTGGAGTGTAGGACACCTCAAAAACATTCAGTACTTC. The chain recombines TRBV30 with TRBJ2-4; D might be TRBD1 (5 bases). This CDR3 comprises 14 residues. V lost 0 bases, J lost 3 bases, and 9 bases lay in between. CDR1 is GTSNPN and CDR2 is SVGIG in the germline V gene (reference sequence).

This clone has more than one count but fewer than ten. The chain links TRBV7-9 to TRBJ2-7; D is ambiguous. V was shortened by 1 base and J by 6 bases, with 16 bases between the two germline ends. This CDR3 contains 15 residues. The germline gives CDR1 SEHNR, CDR2 FQNEAQ (reference sequence). CDR3 coding DNA: TGTGCCAGCAGCTTAGTAACTCATCCAACTTCCGAGCAGTACTTC. It encodes CASSLVTHPTSEQYF.

The chain employs TRBV6-1 and TRBJ2-3; tentative D call: TRBD2 (5 bases). The CDR3 consists of 15 residues. V was trimmed by 1 base and J by 2 bases, leaving 10 bases between them. CDR1 and CDR2 (germline): MNHNS, SASEGT. CDR3 loop: CASSEGRRVTDTQYF. The CDR3, as DNA: TGTGCCAGCAGTGAAGGGCGGCGGGTCACAGATACGCAGTATTTT.

The chain couples TRBV2 to TRBJ1-5; 7 bases map to TRBD1. Germline V CDR1 and CDR2: SNHLY, FYNNEI. The CDR3 length is 15 residues. Trimming took 3 bases from V and 0 from J; bases not matched to a gene: 2. DNA for the CDR3: TGTGCCAGCAGTGAGACAGGGTCTAGCAATCAGCCCCAGCATTTT. It codes for CASSETGSSNQPQHF.

The V gene is TRBV7-2, the J gene TRBJ1-2; D is undetermined. Between the trimmed V and J ends, which lost 1 base and 3 bases, there was a span of 9 bases. Germline V CDR1 and CDR2: SGHTA, FQGNSA. This CDR3 is 14 amino acids long. The CDR3 loop reads CASSLGQVDYGYTF. In DNA, the CDR3 is TGTGCCAGCAGCTTAGGTCAGGTAGACTATGGCTACACCTTC.

The chain employs TRBV6-6 and TRBJ1-5, with D perhaps TRBD1 (6 bases). Trimming took 2 bases from V and 4 from J, leaving 15 bases between them. This CDR3 has 16 amino acids. Germline assignment: CDR1 MNHNY and CDR2 SVGAGI (reference sequence). The CDR3 DNA reads as TGTGCCAGCAGTTACCGCGCTGGACAGACGAATCAGCCCCAGCATTTT. Protein product: CASSYRAGQTNQPQHF.

The chain employs TRBV5-4 and TRBJ2-1; D perhaps matches TRBD2 (6 bases). This CDR3 comprises 14 residues. Trimming pared 1 base from V and 6 bases from J, leaving 11 bases between. CDR1 and CDR2 from the germline V gene are SGHNT and YYREEE (reference sequence). Written as DNA, the CDR3 is TGTGCCAGCAGCTTGCCGCCTAGCGTCAATGAGCAGTTCTTC. It yields the protein CASSLPPSVNEQFF. Together with reference TRBV5-4 and TRBJ2-1, the CDR3 gives the full variable domain: ETGVTQSPTHLIKTRGQQVTLRCSSQSGHNTVSWYQQALGQGPQFIFQYYREEENGRGNFPPRFSGLQFPNYSSELNVNALELDDSALYLCASSLPPSVNEQFFGPGTRLTVL.

The rearrangement links TRBV9 to TRBJ2-1, with 8 bases fitting TRBD2. The trim removed 0 bases at V and 2 bases at J, leaving 7 bases unmatched. CDR1 is SGDLS and CDR2 is YYNGEE in the germline V gene. The CDR3 covers 17 residues. CDR3 in amino acids: CASSVVDGGRTYNEQFF. The CDR3 bases are TGTGCCAGCAGCGTAGTAGACGGCGGGAGGACCTACAATGAGCAGTTCTTC.

Comments on this clone: Its ends do not fully match the called genes, so a read error is possible. V and J are TRBV11-2 and TRBJ2-7, with a possible D match to TRBD2 (7 bases). Per germline, CDR1 SGHAT and CDR2 FQNNGV. The CDR3 loop spans 14 amino acids. The CDR3 DNA is TGTGCCAGCAGATTAGGGGGGGGGACCTACGAGCAGTACTTC. Residues: CASRLGGGTYEQYF.

This clone turned up a few times. The chain carries TRBV19 and TRBJ2-7; 8 nucleotides align to TRBD2. The CDR3 is 14 residues long. Germline V lookup: CDR1 LNHDA, CDR2 SQIVND (reference sequence). Trimming cost V 1 base and J 5 bases; bases outside gene matches: 4. CDR3 coding DNA: TGTGCCAGTAGTATAGGACTAGCGACGGACGAGCAGTACTTC. Protein: CASSIGLATDEQYF.

This clone was seen only a few times. This chain links TRBV5-1 with TRBJ2-7; D is undetermined. The germline CDR1 and CDR2 sequences are SGHRS and YFSETQ. V was clipped by 4 bases and J by 0 bases, with 11 bases between them. This CDR3 has 14 amino acids. The CDR3 region is CASSPQSSSYEQYF. The CDR3 nucleotides are TGCGCCAGCAGCCCCCAGTCCTCCTCCTACGAGCAGTACTTC.

CDR3 in amino acids: CASSIVPGMNNEQFF. For the CDR3, the DNA is TGTGCCAGTAGTATAGTCCCCGGGATGAACAATGAGCAGTTCTTC. The chain recombines TRBV19 with TRBJ2-1; a weak D match, TRBD2 (5 bases). This CDR3 comprises 15 residues. The V end was cut by 1 base, the J end by 5 bases, with 12 bases between. The germline CDR1 and CDR2 sequences are LNHDA and SQIVND (reference sequence).

The table lists this clone with a count of one. The chain joins TRBV19 to TRBJ1-2; 11 bases line up with TRBD1. The V gene's germline CDR1 is LNHDA and CDR2 SQIVND (reference sequence). This CDR3 has 14 amino acids. J gave up 4 bases and V 5 bases, and 3 bases lay outside the gene matches. The CDR3 loop is CASSRTGGGYGYTF. For the CDR3, the DNA is TGTGCCAGTAGTCGGACAGGGGGCGGCTATGGCTACACCTTC. Based on the CDR3 plus reference TRBV19 and TRBJ1-2, the full variable domain is DGGITQSPKYLFRKEGQNVTLSCEQNLNHDAMYWYRQDPGQGLRLIYYSQIVNDFQKGDIAEGYSVSREKKESFPLTVTSAQKNPTAFYLCASSRTGGGYGYTFGSGTRLTVV.

The chain has TRBV25-1 and TRBJ1-3; no reliable D call. V shed 3 bases and J shed 4 bases, with 13 bases lying between them. Germline-derived CDR1 and CDR2 are MGHDK and SYGVNS. CDR3 length: 15 amino acids. The CDR3 coding sequence is TGTGCCAGCAGTGACACGGTGGGAGTCGGAAACACCATATATTTT. This sequence encodes CASSDTVGVGNTIYF.

The rearrangement joins TRBV6-6 to TRBJ2-5, with D possibly TRBD2 on 6 matching bases. The CDR3 runs to 13 residues. Trimming pared 2 bases from V and 4 bases from J, leaving 8 bases between. Looked up from germline, CDR1 is MNHNY and CDR2 is SVGAGI (reference sequence). The CDR3 region is CASSYTGVETQYF. The DNA for the CDR3 is TGTGCCAGCAGTTACACGGGAGTAGAGACCCAGTACTTC.

In its sample, this clone was seen a few times. The chain has TRBV6-1 and TRBJ2-2; 14 bases map to TRBD2. The ends lost 4 bases at V and 6 bases at J; junction bases unmatched: 1. The CDR3 extends over 15 amino acids. CDR1 and CDR2 from the germline V gene are MNHNS and SASEGT. The CDR3 DNA follows: TGTGCCAGCAGTGCGGGACTAGCGGGAGCCGGGGAGCTGTTTTTT. Translated: CASSAGLAGAGELFF.

This clone was seen once. The junction departs from germline at one end; a sequencing error may be responsible. Other DNA variants within this sample encode the same CDR3. CDR3 coding DNA: TGTGCCAGCAGCACCTCGGGAGGTCAAGATACACAGTATTTT. Protein sequence: CASSTSGGQDTQYF. V and J are TRBV7-3 and TRBJ2-3, with 7 bases matching TRBD2. CDR1 SGHTA and CDR2 FQGTGA come from the germline V gene. CDR3 size: 14 residues.

This chain connects TRBV19 to TRBJ2-1, with D possibly being TRBD2 (6 bases). The CDR3 is 13 residues long. CDR1 is LNHDA and CDR2 is SQIVND in the germline V gene (reference sequence). The ends were cut back, 6 bases at V and 4 bases at J, with 10 bases in the middle. The CDR3 nucleotides read TGTGCCAGTAGGCCGGGACTTTACAATGAGCAGTTCTTC. Protein product: CASRPGLYNEQFF.

The chain recombines TRBV30 with TRBJ2-1; TRBD2 agrees at 7 bases. Germline trimming cut 1 base from V and 3 bases from J; bases unmatched to any gene: 9. Germline V lookup: CDR1 GTSNPN, CDR2 SVGIG (reference sequence). The CDR3 is 16 amino acids. The CDR3 nucleotides are TGTGCCTGGAGTGAGCAAGCGGGGCCCCTCTACAATGAGCAGTTCTTC. It encodes CAWSEQAGPLYNEQFF.

This clone has only a few counts. This rearrangement joins TRBV6-5 to TRBJ2-5; weak D call: TRBD1 (6 bases). The CDR3 loop spans 16 amino acids. Trimming pared 0 bases from V and 1 base from J, leaving 12 bases between. Germline CDR1 reads MNHEY; CDR2 reads SVGAGI. In nucleotides, the CDR3 is TGTGCCAGCAGTTACTCGGGGCAGGGGATCCAAGAGACCCAGTACTTC. This encodes CASSYSGQGIQETQYF.

The J gene is TRBJ1-4, the V gene TRBV18; 9 nucleotides agree with TRBD1. Germline V gives CDR1 KGHSH, CDR2 LQKENI. This CDR3 spans 15 amino acids. V gave up 6 bases and J gave up 0 bases; unmatched junction bases: 2. The CDR3: CASSGQGPTNEKLFF. The CDR3 DNA sequence: TGTGCCAGCTCGGGACAGGGCCCAACTAATGAAAAACTGTTTTTT.

The genes are TRBV21-1 and TRBJ2-7; TRBD2, the table's D call, was not compared with the DNA. TRBV21-1 is designated a pseudogene. The CDR3 covers 15 residues. The CDR3 sequence is CASSHPGLPSYEQYF. In DNA form, the CDR3 reads TGTGCCAGCAGTCATCCGGGACTACCCTCCTACGAGCAGTACTTC.

The V gene is TRBV7-2, the J gene TRBJ2-7, with 9 bases identical to TRBD2. V lost 1 base and J lost 10; bases outside the gene matches: 5. Germline CDR1 SGHTA, CDR2 FQGNSA. This CDR3 is built from 13 residues. The CDR3 coding sequence is TGTGCCAGCAGCTTAGTCCGCGGGAGGGAACAGTACTTC. It specifies CASSLVRGREQYF.

This chain uses TRBV19 with TRBJ1-2; D not resolved. The V gene's germline CDR1 is LNHDA and CDR2 SQIVND (reference sequence). V was trimmed by 5 bases and J by 2 bases, leaving 15 bases between them. The CDR3 length is 15 residues. The CDR3 nucleotides are TGTGCCAGTAGTCCTGGACGGGGTCTCAACTATGGCTACACCTTC. Its protein product is CASSPGRGLNYGYTF.